These T cell receptor beta chains were read from a single sample in a study of cytomegalovirus exposure and HLA in healthy donors. This table comes from immunoSEQ multiplex PCR, and its TCRdb copy is limited to in-frame clones, with some not included. Among roughly 40,000 clones listed, approximately 80% were seen once. The material sequenced was PBMCs. The receptor set was obtained from a woman in her forties in good health and CMV-seronegative. Both conserved end residues are part of each CDR3. A D gene is named only where the DNA matches it firmly. Part of the rows lack a size; the others show once, few, many or a class for expanded clones.

>TRBV5-5|NA|TRBJ1-4|many
CASSLELATNEKLFF
TGTGCCAGCAGCTTGGAGCTTGCAACTAATGAAAAACTGTTTTTT
>TRBV18|TRBD1|TRBJ1-5|NA
CASSPFQGADQPQHF
TGTGCCAGCTCACCATTCCAGGGGGCAGATCAGCCCCAGCATTTT
>TRBV6-5|NA|TRBJ2-6|NA
CASSSAGAGANALTF
TGTGCCAGCAGTTCGGCAGGGGCTGGGGCCAACGCCCTGACTTTC
>TRBV2|NA|TRBJ1-2|NA
CASSQGQTQYTF
TGTGCCAGCAGCCAGGGACAAACTCAATACACCTTC
>TRBV5-1|NA|TRBJ2-7|few
CASSLVVQPYEQYF
TGCGCCAGCAGCTTGGTCGTACAGCCCTACGAGCAGTACTTC
>TRBV11-2|TRBD1|TRBJ1-6|NA
CASSQGTGGLNSPLHF
TGTGCCAGCAGCCAAGGGACAGGGGGCCTCAATTCACCCCTCCACTTT
>TRBV5-1|NA|TRBJ1-2|NA
CASSAGNSYGYTF
TGCGCCAGCAGCGCCGGGAACTCCTATGGCTACACCTTC
>TRBV2|NA|TRBJ1-1|NA
CARTLIVGRSYTEAFF
TGTGCCAGAACTCTCATTGTGGGCAGATCGTACACTGAAGCTTTCTTT
>TRBV4-1|TRBD1|TRBJ1-2|NA
CASSRTGQLYGYTF
TGCGCCAGCAGCCGGACAGGGCAGCTCTATGGCTACACCTTC
>TRBV5-8|TRBD1|TRBJ1-5|NA
CASSLGTGRISNQPQHF
TGTGCCAGCAGCTTGGGGACAGGGCGGATCAGCAATCAGCCCCAGCATTTT
>TRBV6-6|NA|TRBJ1-5|once
CASSYSTPGAQPQHF
TGTGCCAGCAGTTACTCGACCCCAGGGGCTCAGCCCCAGCATTTT
>TRBV7-8|TRBD2|TRBJ2-1|NA
CASRVSGGPGSYNEQFF
TGTGCCAGCAGAGTTTCGGGGGGGCCGGGATCCTACAATGAGCAGTTCTTC
>TRBV7-9|NA|TRBJ1-2|NA
CASSLGANYGYTF
TGTGCCAGCAGCTTAGGAGCTAACTATGGCTACACCTTC